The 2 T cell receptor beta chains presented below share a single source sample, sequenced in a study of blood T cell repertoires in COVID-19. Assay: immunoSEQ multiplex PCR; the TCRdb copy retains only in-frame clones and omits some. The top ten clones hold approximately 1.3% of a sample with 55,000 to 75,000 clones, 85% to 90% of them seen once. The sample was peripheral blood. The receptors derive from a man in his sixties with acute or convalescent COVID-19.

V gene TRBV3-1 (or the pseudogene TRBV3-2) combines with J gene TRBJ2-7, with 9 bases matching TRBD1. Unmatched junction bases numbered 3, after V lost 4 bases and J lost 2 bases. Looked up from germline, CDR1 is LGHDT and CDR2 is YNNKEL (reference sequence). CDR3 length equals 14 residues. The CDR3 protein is CASSRGTGTYEQYF. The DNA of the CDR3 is TGTGCCAGCAGCCGCGGGACAGGGACCTACGAGCAGTACTTC.

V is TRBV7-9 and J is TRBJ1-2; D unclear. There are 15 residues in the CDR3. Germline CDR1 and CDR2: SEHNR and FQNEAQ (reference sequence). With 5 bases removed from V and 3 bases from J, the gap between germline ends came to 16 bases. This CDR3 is CASSEDSSAYYGYTF. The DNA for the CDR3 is TGTGCCAGCAGCGAGGACTCCTCGGCTTACTATGGCTACACCTTC.